This T cell receptor beta chain came from a study of cytomegalovirus exposure and HLA in healthy donors. Study observations and caveats: TCR beta sequences numbering roughly 16,000 were associated with HLA alleles at 0.05 false discovery rate in a later analysis. Accurate prediction of most subjects' HLA-A and HLA-B alleles from TCR beta sequences was reported.

Primers included in the PCR were 60 Vbeta and 13 Jbeta primers. Repertoires were generated with immunoSEQ multiplex PCR, while TCRdb's copy carries only in-frame clones and drops some. The table has under 300,000 clones, about 66% seen once. This clone was seen only a few times. Its antigen is still unknown. This clonotype was sampled from a female donor in good health and CMV-seronegative. The sequenced sample was PBMCs.

The CDR3 here is CASSLFLNTGELFF. Here the CDR3 DNA reads TGTGCCAGCAGCTTGTTCCTTAACACCGGGGAGCTGTTTTTT. This chain links TRBV5-6 with TRBJ2-2; D unclear. Germline CDR1 SGHDT, CDR2 YYEEEE. The CDR3 covers 14 residues. V lost 1 base and J 2 bases, leaving 6 bases between the germline ends. The full variable domain, rest sourced from reference TRBV5-6 and TRBJ2-2, is DAGVTQSPTHLIKTRGQQVTLRCSPKSGHDTVSWYQQALGQGPQFIFQYYEEEERQRGNFPDRFSGHQFPNYSSELNVNALLLGDSALYLCASSLFLNTGELFFGEGSRLTVL.